These 11 T cell receptor beta chains came from one sample sequenced in a study of breast tumors, draining lymph nodes, adjacent tissues. TCRdb analysed the multiplex PCR reads with MiXCR anew, one entry per CDR3 protein. The table has about 13,000 distinct CDR3 sequences, 50% seen once. The sample comprised tumor-adjacent breast tissue. These TCRs come from a female donor with breast cancer. Some clones in this sample may be carry-over from other donors' samples.

As for this clonotype: The CDR3 end shows no conserved phenylalanine or tryptophan, and so a read error is likely. The chain links TRBV12-3 or TRBV12-4 to TRBJ2-5; no clear D. V was pared by 6 bases and J by 0 bases, with 14 bases between. The CDR3 is made up of 15 amino acids. CDR3 amino acids: CASSPTAGDQETQYC. As DNA, the CDR3 is TGTGCCAGCAGCCCCACGGCAGGCGACCAAGAGACCCAGTACTGC.

In its sample, this clonotype was seen many times. The V call is TRBV2, the J call TRBJ1-2; 10 bases map to TRBD1. In germline, CDR1 is SNHLY, CDR2 FYNNEI. This CDR3 contains 14 residues. V was clipped by 4 bases and J by 6 bases; unmatched bases: 5. The CDR3 protein is CASSVGQGQNGYTF. CDR3 sequence (DNA): TGTGCCAGCAGTGTGGGACAGGGGCAGAATGGCTACACCTTC.

There are many counts of this clonotype. A read error is possible here, since a much larger clone lies one base away. The chain combines TRBV9 with TRBJ2-1, with 11 bases aligning to TRBD2. Germline V lookup: CDR1 SGDLS, CDR2 YYNGEE. The CDR3 has 17 amino acids. The CDR3 coding sequence is TGTGCCAGTGGGGGGGGAGGGACTAGCGGAGACTACACTGAGCAGTTCTTC. Encoded protein: CASGGGGTSGDYTEQFF.

The table lists this clonotype with a count of one. At one end, the junction sequence differs from germline, possibly due to a read error. V is TRBV6-2 or TRBV6-3 and J is TRBJ2-7; 8 positions agree with TRBD2. CDR1 is MNHEY, CDR2 SVGEGT, per germline. The CDR3 consists of 15 residues. The CDR3 protein is CASSHSGGTSYEQYF. The CDR3, as DNA: TGTGCCAGCAGTCACTCCGGCGGGACTAGTTACGAGCAGTACTTC.

This clonotype occurred many times. A much larger clone differs from this one at a single base, so this may be a read error. The chain links TRBV12-3 or TRBV12-4 to TRBJ2-7; D remains ambiguous. V lost 3 bases to trimming and J lost 2 bases, with 14 bases between them. This CDR3 is built from 15 residues. CDR3 nucleotide sequence: TGTGCCAGCAGTTTCGCGTATCCTATACCCTACGAGCAGTACTTC. Protein product: CASSFAYPIPYEQYF.

The rearrangement links TRBV11-2 to TRBJ2-3; no reliable D call. The CDR3 runs 17 residues. V lost 4 bases, J lost 2 bases, and 19 bases lay in between. Looked up from germline, CDR1 is SGHAT and CDR2 is FQNNGV. The CDR3 protein is CASSSTPGAIDTDTQYF. As DNA, the CDR3 is TGTGCCAGCAGCTCAACTCCCGGAGCGATAGACACAGATACGCAGTATTTT.

The chain combines TRBV7-2 with TRBJ2-1; 9 nucleotides line up with TRBD2. With V trimmed by 3 bases and J by 8 bases, 14 bases remained unmatched. The CDR3 loop spans 17 amino acids. Germline V gene lookup returns CDR1 SGHTA and CDR2 FQGNSA. The CDR3 bases are TGTGCCAGCAGCTTGTCAGCGGGAGGACTAGACCGCGATGAGCAGTTCTTC. Protein sequence: CASSLSAGGLDRDEQFF.

The chain links TRBV15 to TRBJ2-1, with TRBD2 identical over 10 bases. CDR3 length equals 15 residues. The V gene end was trimmed by 9 bases and the J gene end by 4 bases; junction bases not matched to a gene: 9. Germline loops: CDR1 LNHNV, CDR2 YYDKDF (reference sequence). The CDR3 DNA reads TGTGCCACTTCAGCCGGACTAGCGGCTTACAATGAGCAGTTCTTC. This translates into CATSAGLAAYNEQFF.

CDR3 DNA: TGTGCCAGCAGGGGCGGTCGCACAGATACGCAGTATTTT. Protein product: CASRGGRTDTQYF. The rearrangement uses TRBV27 and TRBJ2-3, with unresolved D. This CDR3 comprises 13 residues. V lost 6 bases and J 1 base, leaving 8 bases between the germline ends. Per germline, CDR1 MNHEY and CDR2 SMNVEV (reference sequence).

Concerning this clonotype: A much larger clone is a single base away; this may be a read error. V usage is TRBV20-1 and J usage is TRBJ1-6, with TRBD1 identical over 10 bases. The CDR3 contains 13 residues. Germline CDR1 and CDR2: DFQATT and SNEGSKA (reference sequence). CDR3 sequence: CSARGTGGSPPHF. In DNA form, the CDR3 reads TGCAGTGCTAGAGGGACAGGGGGTTCACCCCCCCACTTT.

V and J are TRBV5-1 and TRBJ2-2; 8 bases agree with TRBD1. The CDR3 covers 15 residues. After removal of 4 bases from V and 1 base from J, the junction contained 3 bases not matched to a gene. Germline V gene lookup returns CDR1 SGHRS and CDR2 YFSETQ. The CDR3 loop reads CASSRGTGNTGELFF. The CDR3 region has the DNA TGCGCCAGCAGCAGAGGGACAGGGAACACCGGGGAGCTGTTTTTT. The whole variable domain, remainder taken from reference TRBV5-1 and TRBJ2-2, is KAGVTQTPRYLIKTRGQQVTLSCSPISGHRSVSWYQQTPGQGLQFLFEYFSETQRNKGNFPGRFSGRQFSNSRSEMNVSTLELGDSALYLCASSRGTGNTGELFFGEGSRLTVL.